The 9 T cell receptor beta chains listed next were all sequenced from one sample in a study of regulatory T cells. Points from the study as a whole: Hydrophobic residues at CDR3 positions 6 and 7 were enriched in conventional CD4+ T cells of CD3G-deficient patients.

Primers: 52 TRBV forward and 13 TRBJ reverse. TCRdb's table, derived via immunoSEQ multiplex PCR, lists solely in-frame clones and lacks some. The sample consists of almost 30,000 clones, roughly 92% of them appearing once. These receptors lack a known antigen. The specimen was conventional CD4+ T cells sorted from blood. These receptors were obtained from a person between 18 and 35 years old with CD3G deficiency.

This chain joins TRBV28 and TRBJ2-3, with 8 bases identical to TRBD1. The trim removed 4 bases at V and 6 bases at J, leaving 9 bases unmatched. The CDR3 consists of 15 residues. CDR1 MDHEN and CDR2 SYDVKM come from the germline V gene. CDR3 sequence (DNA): TGTGCCAGCAGTTCTGGGACAGGTCCCTCTGATACGCAGTATTTT. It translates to CASSSGTGPSDTQYF.

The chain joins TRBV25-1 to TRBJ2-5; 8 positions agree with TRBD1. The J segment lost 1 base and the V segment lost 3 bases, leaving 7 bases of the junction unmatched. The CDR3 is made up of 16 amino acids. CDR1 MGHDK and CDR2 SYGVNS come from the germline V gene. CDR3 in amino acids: CASSDGQGRGQETQYF. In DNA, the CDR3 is TGTGCCAGCAGTGATGGACAGGGTAGAGGCCAAGAGACCCAGTACTTC. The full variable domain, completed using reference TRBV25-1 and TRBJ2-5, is EADIYQTPRYLVIGTGKKITLECSQTMGHDKMYWYQQDPGMELHLIHYSYGVNSTEKGDLSSESTVSRIRTEHFPLTLESARPSHTSQYLCASSDGQGRGQETQYFGPGTRLLVL.

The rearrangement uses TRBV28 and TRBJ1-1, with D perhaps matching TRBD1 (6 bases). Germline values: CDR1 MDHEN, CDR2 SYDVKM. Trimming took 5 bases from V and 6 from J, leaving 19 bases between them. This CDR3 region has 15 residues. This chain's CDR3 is CASSPNRDRGPEAFF. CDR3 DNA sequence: TGTGCCAGCAGTCCTAACAGGGACCGGGGGCCTGAAGCTTTCTTT.

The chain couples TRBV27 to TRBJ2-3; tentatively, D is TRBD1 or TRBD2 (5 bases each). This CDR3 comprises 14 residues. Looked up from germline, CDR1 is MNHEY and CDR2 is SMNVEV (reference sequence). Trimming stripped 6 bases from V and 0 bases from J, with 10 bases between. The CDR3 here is CASRAWGSTDTQYF. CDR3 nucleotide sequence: TGTGCCAGCAGGGCCTGGGGGAGCACAGATACGCAGTATTTT.

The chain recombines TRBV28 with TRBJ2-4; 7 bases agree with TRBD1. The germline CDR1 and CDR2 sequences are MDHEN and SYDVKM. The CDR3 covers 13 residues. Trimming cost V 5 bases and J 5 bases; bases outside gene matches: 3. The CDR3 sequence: CASSRDSQNIQYF. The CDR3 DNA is TGTGCCAGCAGTCGGGACAGTCAAAACATTCAGTACTTC.

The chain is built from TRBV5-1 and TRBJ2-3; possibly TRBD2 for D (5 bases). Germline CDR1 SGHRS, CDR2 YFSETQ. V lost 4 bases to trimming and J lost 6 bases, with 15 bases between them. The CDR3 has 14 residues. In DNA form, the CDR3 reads TGCGCCAGCAGCCCCAGGACTGGTGGGGATACGCAGTATTTT. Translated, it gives CASSPRTGGDTQYF.

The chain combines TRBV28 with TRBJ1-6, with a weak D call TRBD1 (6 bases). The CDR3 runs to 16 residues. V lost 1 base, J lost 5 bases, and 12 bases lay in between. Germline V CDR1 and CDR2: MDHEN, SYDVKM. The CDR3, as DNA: TGTGCCAGCAGTTTATCCCCGACAGGCGATAATTCACCCCTCCACTTT. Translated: CASSLSPTGDNSPLHF.

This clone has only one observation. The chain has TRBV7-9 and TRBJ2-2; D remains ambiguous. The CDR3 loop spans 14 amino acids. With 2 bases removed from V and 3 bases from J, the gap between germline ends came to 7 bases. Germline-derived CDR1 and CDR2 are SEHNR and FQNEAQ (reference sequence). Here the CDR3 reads CASSLKRDTGELFF. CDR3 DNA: TGTGCCAGCAGCTTAAAACGGGACACCGGGGAGCTGTTTTTT.

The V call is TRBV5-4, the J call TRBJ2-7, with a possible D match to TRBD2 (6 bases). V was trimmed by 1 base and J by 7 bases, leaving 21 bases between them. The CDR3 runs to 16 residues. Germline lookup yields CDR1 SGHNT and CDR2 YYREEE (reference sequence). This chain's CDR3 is CASSLFLRAAGGEQYF. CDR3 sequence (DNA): TGTGCCAGCAGCTTGTTTTTACGGGCCGCTGGGGGGGAGCAGTACTTC. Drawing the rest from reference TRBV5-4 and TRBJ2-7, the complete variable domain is ETGVTQSPTHLIKTRGQQVTLRCSSQSGHNTVSWYQQALGQGPQFIFQYYREEENGRGNFPPRFSGLQFPNYSSELNVNALELDDSALYLCASSLFLRAAGGEQYFGPGTRLTVT.